This is a list of T cell receptor beta chains from one sample in a study of OX40 agonist ivuxolimab in advanced cancers. Here immunoSEQ multiplex PCR was the method, and the copy in TCRdb shows in-frame clones only, minus some. The sample has tens of thousands of clones, roughly nine tenths seen once. Sequencing used CD4+ or CD8+ T cells sorted from blood, obtained in a trial of the OX40 agonist ivuxolimab. These receptors originate from an adult with an advanced solid tumor such as melanoma, head and neck, liver or kidney cancer. Both conserved end residues are part of each CDR3. Each record gives: V gene, D gene, J gene, CDR3 protein, CDR3 DNA. D genes are given only for firm matches.

v_gene: TRBV19; d_gene: NA; j_gene: TRBJ1-2; CDR3aa: CASSLRQAFYGYTF; CDR3nt: TGTGCCAGTAGTCTCCGACAGGCCTTCTATGGCTACACCTTC
v_gene: TRBV19; d_gene: TRBD1; j_gene: TRBJ1-1; CDR3aa: CASSSGRGQGNTEAFF; CDR3nt: TGTGCCAGTAGTAGTGGCCGGGGACAGGGGAACACTGAAGCTTTCTTT
v_gene: TRBV2; d_gene: NA; j_gene: TRBJ1-3; CDR3aa: CASSGGVPGNTIYF; CDR3nt: TGTGCCAGCAGTGGGGGTGTCCCTGGAAACACCATATATTTT
v_gene: TRBV11-3; d_gene: NA; j_gene: TRBJ2-3; CDR3aa: CASSPNTDTQYF; CDR3nt: TGTGCCAGCAGCCCGAACACAGATACGCAGTATTTT
v_gene: TRBV11-3; d_gene: TRBD1; j_gene: TRBJ2-5; CDR3aa: CASSSRGRTGRETQYF; CDR3nt: TGTGCCAGCAGCTCCAGAGGGCGGACAGGGAGGGAGACCCAGTACTTC
v_gene: TRBV28; d_gene: TRBD2; j_gene: TRBJ2-7; CDR3aa: CASSSGGRLYEQYF; CDR3nt: TGTGCCAGCAGTTCTGGCGGGAGGCTCTACGAGCAGTACTTC
v_gene: TRBV5-4; d_gene: TRBD1; j_gene: TRBJ2-7; CDR3aa: CASSRTGVSYEQYF; CDR3nt: TGTGCCAGCAGCAGGACAGGGGTCTCCTACGAGCAGTACTTC
v_gene: TRBV7-2; d_gene: TRBD2; j_gene: TRBJ2-3; CDR3aa: CASSLQRGGTDTQYF; CDR3nt: TGTGCCAGCAGCTTACAGCGGGGGGGCACAGATACGCAGTATTTT
v_gene: TRBV29-1; d_gene: NA; j_gene: TRBJ2-1; CDR3aa: CSVDRGNEQFF; CDR3nt: TGCAGCGTTGATAGGGGGAATGAGCAGTTCTTC
v_gene: TRBV2; d_gene: NA; j_gene: TRBJ2-7; CDR3aa: CASSSGIHEQYF; CDR3nt: TGTGCCAGCAGCTCGGGGATTCACGAGCAGTACTTC
v_gene: TRBV9; d_gene: NA; j_gene: TRBJ1-2; CDR3aa: CASSGRGGFNYGYTF; CDR3nt: TGTGCCAGCAGCGGACGAGGGGGTTTCAACTATGGCTACACCTTC